The TCR beta chain described here comes from a study of graft-versus-host responses after intestinal transplantation (dated by TCRdb to about 2021). Regarding the research as a whole: Recipients received multivisceral, liver-intestinal, or isolated intestinal transplants. To identify alloreactive clones, pre-transplant mixed lymphocyte reaction products were sequenced and then compared with unstimulated pre-transplant donor and recipient T cells. Bulk TCR-beta CDR3 sequencing was used to track graft-versus-host and host-versus-graft alloreactive T cell clones in the graft, circulation and bone marrow after intestinal transplantation. A peak of at least 4% donor T cells among recipient peripheral blood mononuclear cells was the definition used for donor T cell macrochimerism. Samples from a few later patients were sequenced in-house on an Illumina MiSeq with MiXCR processing rather than by the commercial service. The cohort enrolled about two dozen intestinal transplant recipients including one retransplant, and a few patients lacking pretransplant specimens were excluded. Every recipient was given anti-thymocyte globulin induction, followed by 3 to 4 years of maintenance tacrolimus and steroids. The research as a whole found: The conclusions were limited by the relatively low number and heterogeneity of the intestinal transplant patients. In patients with donor T cell macrochimerism, the allografts had high GvH to HvG T cell clonal ratios. Peak levels of circulating GvH clones were associated with declines in HvG clones early after transplant. GvH clones were detected in recipient bone marrow, and some of these GvH clones were observed earlier in ileal mucosa or blood, consistent with an intestinal mucosal origin.

Of note for this clone: No cognate antigen has been identified for it. Base qualities are not at hand, and no much larger clone is one base apart.

This sample's time point label indicates: cells obtained before transplantation from donor or recipient. CD3+CD4+ and CD3+CD8+ populations were FACS-sorted from unstimulated pre-transplant donor and recipient cells taken from spleen or lymph nodes. Taken from the germline V gene, the CDR1 and CDR2 loops are KGHSH and LQKENI. Cut back by 3 bases and 2 bases, the V and J ends lie 13 bases apart. The CDR3 measures 15 amino acids from cysteine to phenylalanine. Only CDR3 DNA is held: 45 bases, read in frame from base 1. Libraries were made using the immunoSEQ multiplex PCR assay. For most patients, genomic DNA was isolated using the Qiagen DNeasy Blood and Tissue Kit and was shipped frozen to Adaptive Biotechnologies for TCR sequencing. Adaptive Biotechnologies carried out high-throughput TCR-beta CDR3 sequencing of genomic DNA for most patients. The study's own analysis went as follows. Adaptive's ImmunoSEQ software supplied the TCR sequencing data for 15 to 20 patients, while MiXCR and VDJtools were used to process a few other patients. To correct CD4 versus CD8 sorting errors, sequences present in both subsets at a frequency ratio below 5:1 were removed. CDR3 nucleotide sequences shared between donor and recipient were removed because the origin of such sequences could not be assigned. To count as alloreactive, a clone needed at least 2-fold expansion over unstimulated cells and a minimum CFSE-low frequency of 0.002% (template counts) or 0.001% (read counts). Clones detected in sequenced pre-transplant spleen, lymph node, or MLR CFSE-low populations of the donor or recipient were defined as mappable. Cumulative frequency of alloreactive clones was calculated as a percentage of all sequences weighted by copy number. The source is immuneACCESS, and TCRdb retained only in-frame sequences with V and J called. Part of the clones is not carried over; for the studies checked, unresolved V genes explain less than half of this, and the remainder is unexplained. V and J calls and clone size follow that table, whereas D and trimming were derived from the DNA. In this sample the table shows about 100,000 clones, about 90% of which occur a single time. Of the sample, under 6.5% falls within the top ten clones.

This TCR was sampled from a human donor who received an intestinal transplant. The chain is made from TRBV18 and TRBJ1-2; possibly the D gene is TRBD1, per 6 matching bases. Sequences were derived from unstimulated CD8+ T cells sorted from spleen or lymph node cells, sampled before intestinal transplant. The encoded CDR3 is CASSPDSQGNYGYTF. In nucleotides, the sequence is TGTGCCAGCTCACCGGACAGCCAAGGAAACTATGGCTACACCTTC.